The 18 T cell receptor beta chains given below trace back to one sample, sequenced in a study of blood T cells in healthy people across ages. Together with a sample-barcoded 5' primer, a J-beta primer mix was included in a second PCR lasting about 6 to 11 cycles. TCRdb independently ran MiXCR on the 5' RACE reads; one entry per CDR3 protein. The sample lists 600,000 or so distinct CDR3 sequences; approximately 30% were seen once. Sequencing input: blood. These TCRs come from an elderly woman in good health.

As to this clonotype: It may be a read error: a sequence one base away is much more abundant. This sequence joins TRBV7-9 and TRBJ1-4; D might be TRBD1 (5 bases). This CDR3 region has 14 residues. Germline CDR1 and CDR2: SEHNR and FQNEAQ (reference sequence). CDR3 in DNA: TGTGCCGGTAGGGGACTTCCCTCTAATGAAGAACTGTTTTTT. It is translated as CAGRGLPSNEELFF. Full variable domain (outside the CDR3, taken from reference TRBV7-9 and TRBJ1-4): DTGVSQNPRHKITKRGQNVTFRCDPISEHNRLYWYRQTLGQGPEFLTYFQNEAQLEKSRLLSDRFSAERPKGSFSTLEIQRTEQGDSAMYLCAGRGLPSNEELFFGSGTQLSVL.

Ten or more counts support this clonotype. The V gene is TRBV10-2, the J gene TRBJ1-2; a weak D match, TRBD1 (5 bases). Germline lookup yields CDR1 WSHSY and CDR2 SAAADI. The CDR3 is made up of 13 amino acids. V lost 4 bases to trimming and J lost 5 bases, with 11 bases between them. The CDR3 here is CASSGPGGYGYTF. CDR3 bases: TGCGCCAGCAGTGGCCCGGGGGGATATGGCTACACCTTC.

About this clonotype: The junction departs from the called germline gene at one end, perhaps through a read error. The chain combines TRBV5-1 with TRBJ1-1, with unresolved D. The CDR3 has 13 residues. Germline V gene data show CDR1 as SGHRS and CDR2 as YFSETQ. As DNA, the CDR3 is TGCGCCGGCAGCTTGGCGCCTGGAACTGAAGCTTTCTTT. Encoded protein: CAGSLAPGTEAFF.

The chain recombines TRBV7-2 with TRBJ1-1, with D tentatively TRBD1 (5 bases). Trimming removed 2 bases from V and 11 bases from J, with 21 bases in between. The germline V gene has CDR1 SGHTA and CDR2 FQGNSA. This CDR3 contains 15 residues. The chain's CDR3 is CASSLIGGAGLVAFF. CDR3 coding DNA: TGTGCCAGCAGCTTAATCGGAGGGGCAGGTTTGGTGGCTTTCTTT.

The CDR3 DNA follows: TGTGCCAGCAGCTTAGCTAATAGGGGTGAGACCCAGTACTTC. Amino acids: CASSLANRGETQYF. The chain employs TRBV7-2 and TRBJ2-5; tentative D call: TRBD1 (5 bases). V gave up 0 bases and J gave up 5 bases, with 10 bases separating them. CDR1 and CDR2 from the germline V gene are SGHTA and FQGNSA. The CDR3 sequence is 14 residues long.

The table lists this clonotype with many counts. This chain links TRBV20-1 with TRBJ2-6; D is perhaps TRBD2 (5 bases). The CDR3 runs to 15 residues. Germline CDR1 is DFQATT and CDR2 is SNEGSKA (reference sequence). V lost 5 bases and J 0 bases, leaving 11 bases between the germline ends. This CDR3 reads CSAPGVISGANVLTF. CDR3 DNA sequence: TGCAGTGCTCCCGGGGTCATCTCTGGGGCCAACGTCCTGACTTTC.

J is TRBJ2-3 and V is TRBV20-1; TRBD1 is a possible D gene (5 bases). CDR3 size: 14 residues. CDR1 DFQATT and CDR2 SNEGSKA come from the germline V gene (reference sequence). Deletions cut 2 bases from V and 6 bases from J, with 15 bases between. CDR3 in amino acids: CSARYRGQLDTQYF. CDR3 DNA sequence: TGCAGTGCTAGATATAGGGGCCAGCTGGATACGCAGTATTTT.

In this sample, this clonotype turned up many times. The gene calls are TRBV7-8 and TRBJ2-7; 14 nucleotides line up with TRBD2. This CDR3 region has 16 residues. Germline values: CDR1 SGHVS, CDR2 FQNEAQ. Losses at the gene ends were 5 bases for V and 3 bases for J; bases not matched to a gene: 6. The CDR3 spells CASSPRTSGGLYEQYF. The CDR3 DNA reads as TGTGCCAGCAGCCCCCGGACTAGCGGGGGGCTCTACGAGCAGTACTTC.

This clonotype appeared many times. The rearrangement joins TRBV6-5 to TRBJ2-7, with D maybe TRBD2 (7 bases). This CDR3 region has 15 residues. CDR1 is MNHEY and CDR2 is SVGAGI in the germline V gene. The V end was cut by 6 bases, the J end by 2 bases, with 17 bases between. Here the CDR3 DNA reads TGTGCCAGCAGCGAAGTCGGGGGGCCCCCCTACGAGCAGTACTTC. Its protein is CASSEVGGPPYEQYF.

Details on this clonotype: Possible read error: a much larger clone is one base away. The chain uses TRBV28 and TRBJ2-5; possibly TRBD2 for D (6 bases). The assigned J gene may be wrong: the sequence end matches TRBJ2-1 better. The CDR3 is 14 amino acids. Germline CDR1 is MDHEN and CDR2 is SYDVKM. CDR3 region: CASRKSWGTETQFF. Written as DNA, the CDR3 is TGTGCCAGCAGAAAATCGTGGGGGACTGAGACCCAGTTCTTC.

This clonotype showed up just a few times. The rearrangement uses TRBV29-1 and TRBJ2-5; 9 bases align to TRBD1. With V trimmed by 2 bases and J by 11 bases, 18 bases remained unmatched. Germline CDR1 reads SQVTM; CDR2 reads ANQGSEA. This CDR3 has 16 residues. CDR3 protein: CSVERMDGTGFNEQYF. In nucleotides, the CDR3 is TGCAGCGTTGAAAGGATGGACGGGACAGGGTTTAATGAGCAGTACTTC.

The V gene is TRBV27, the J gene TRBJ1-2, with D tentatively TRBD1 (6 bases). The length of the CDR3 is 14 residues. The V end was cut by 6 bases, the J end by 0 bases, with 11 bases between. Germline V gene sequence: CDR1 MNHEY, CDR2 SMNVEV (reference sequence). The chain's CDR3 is CASRNRQANYGYTF. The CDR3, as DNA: TGTGCCAGCAGGAACCGACAGGCTAACTATGGCTACACCTTC.

The CDR3 spells CSAARLAGGFYEQYF. Here the CDR3 DNA reads TGCAGTGCCGCCCGACTAGCGGGAGGGTTCTACGAGCAGTACTTC. The chain is built from TRBV20-1 and TRBJ2-7; TRBD2 agrees at 14 bases. Losses at the gene ends were 6 bases for V and 3 bases for J; bases not matched to a gene: 7. In germline, CDR1 is DFQATT, CDR2 SNEGSKA (reference sequence). The CDR3 runs 15 residues.

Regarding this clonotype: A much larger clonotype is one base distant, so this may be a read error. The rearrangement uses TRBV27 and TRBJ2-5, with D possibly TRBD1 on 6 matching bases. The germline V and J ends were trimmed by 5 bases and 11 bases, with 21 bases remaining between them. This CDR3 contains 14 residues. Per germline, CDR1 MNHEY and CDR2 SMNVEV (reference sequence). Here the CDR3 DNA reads TGTGCCAGCAGTACCGGGACACTTTACAATGAGCAGTACTTC. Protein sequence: CASSTGTLYNEQYF.

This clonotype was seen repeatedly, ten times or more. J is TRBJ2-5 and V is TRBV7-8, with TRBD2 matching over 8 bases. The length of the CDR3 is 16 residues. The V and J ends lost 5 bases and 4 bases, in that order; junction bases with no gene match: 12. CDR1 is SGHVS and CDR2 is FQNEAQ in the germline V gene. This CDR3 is CASSLLGAGARETQYF. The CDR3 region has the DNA TGTGCCAGCAGCCTACTGGGAGCGGGGGCCAGAGAGACCCAGTACTTC.

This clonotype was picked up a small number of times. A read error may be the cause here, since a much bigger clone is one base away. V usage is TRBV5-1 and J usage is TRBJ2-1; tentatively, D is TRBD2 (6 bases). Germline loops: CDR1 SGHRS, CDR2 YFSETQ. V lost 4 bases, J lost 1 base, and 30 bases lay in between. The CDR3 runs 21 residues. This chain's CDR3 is CASSRDARDLNLGRSYNEQFF. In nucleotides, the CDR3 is TGCGCCAGCAGCAGGGACGCCCGGGACCTAAACTTGGGGAGGTCCTACAATGAGCAGTTCTTC.

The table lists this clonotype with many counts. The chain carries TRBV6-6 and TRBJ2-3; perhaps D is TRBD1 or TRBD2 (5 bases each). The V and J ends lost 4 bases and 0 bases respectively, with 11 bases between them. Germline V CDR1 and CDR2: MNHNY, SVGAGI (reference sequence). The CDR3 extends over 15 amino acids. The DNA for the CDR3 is TGTGCCAGCAGTTTGTGGGGGAGTAGCACAGATACGCAGTATTTT. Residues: CASSLWGSSTDTQYF.

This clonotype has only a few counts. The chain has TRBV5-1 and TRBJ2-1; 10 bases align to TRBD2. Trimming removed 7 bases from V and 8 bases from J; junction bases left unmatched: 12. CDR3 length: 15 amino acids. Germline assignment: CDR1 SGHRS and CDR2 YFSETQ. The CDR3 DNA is TGCGCCAGCGGGCCCGGGACTAGCGAGTGGTATGAGCAGTTCTTC. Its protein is CASGPGTSEWYEQFF.